These 6 T cell receptor beta chains came from one sample sequenced in a study of cytomegalovirus exposure and HLA in healthy donors. PCR involved 60 Vbeta and 13 Jbeta primers. Some clones are missing from TCRdb's copy, which holds only in-frame ones; the method was immunoSEQ multiplex PCR. The sample lists around 200,000 clones, about four fifths occurring once. Material for sequencing was PBMCs. The receptors derive from a woman between 50 and 59 years old in good health and CMV-seronegative.

This clone was seen more than once but under ten times. The gene calls are TRBV5-1 and TRBJ2-1, with TRBD1 matching 9 bases. Germline CDR1 and CDR2: SGHRS and YFSETQ. The ends lost 4 bases at V and 0 bases at J; junction bases unmatched: 2. The CDR3 consists of 15 residues. The CDR3 DNA reads TGCGCCAGCAGCGGGGGACAGGGCTCCTACAATGAGCAGTTCTTC. Translation gives CASSGGQGSYNEQFF.

This chain uses TRBV15 with TRBJ1-2; perhaps TRBD1 as D (6 bases). The CDR3 consists of 14 residues. Trimming left V 6 bases short and J 0 bases short, with 11 bases between. Germline V lookup: CDR1 LNHNV, CDR2 YYDKDF (reference sequence). The CDR3 DNA sequence: TGTGCCACCAGGTATGGGGGCGCTAACTATGGCTACACCTTC. The encoded protein is CATRYGGANYGYTF.

This chain joins TRBV28 and TRBJ2-6; possible D gene TRBD2, 6 bases. Germline assignment: CDR1 MDHEN and CDR2 SYDVKM. The CDR3 totals 15 residues. Trimming took off 5 bases at V and 1 base at J, with 9 bases between the two ends. The CDR3 DNA follows: TGTGCCAGCAGTCCTGGGGGGTCTGGGGCCAACGTCCTGACTTTC. This sequence encodes CASSPGGSGANVLTF.

This rearrangement joins TRBV6-6 to TRBJ2-5; maybe TRBD1 (5 bases). The CDR3 contains 13 residues. Germline V gives CDR1 MNHNY, CDR2 SVGAGI (reference sequence). The V gene lost 7 bases and the J gene lost 1 base, with 10 bases spanning the gap. CDR3 sequence (DNA): TGTGCCAGCACCCGACAGTTCCAAGAGACCCAGTACTTC. Its translation is CASTRQFQETQYF.

This clone showed up just once. V and J are TRBV29-1 and TRBJ1-5; D uncertain. The V end lost 6 bases, the J end lost 4 bases, and 13 bases lay between the germline ends. From germline, CDR1 is SQVTM and CDR2 ANQGSEA. This CDR3 has 13 amino acids. In nucleotides, the CDR3 is TGCAGCGTGAGGGTTGGTGGGAATCAGCCCCAGCATTTT. Its translation is CSVRVGGNQPQHF.

The chain couples TRBV5-6 to TRBJ1-4; 8 nucleotides match TRBD1. The CDR3 is 17 amino acids. Trimming cost V 1 base and J 6 bases; bases outside gene matches: 11. CDR1 and CDR2 (germline): SGHDT, YYEEEE. The CDR3 protein is CASSLNRGWISDEKLFF. CDR3 nucleotide sequence: TGTGCCAGCAGCTTGAACAGGGGGTGGATTTCGGATGAAAAACTGTTTTTT.